The table lists the clone carrying this T cell receptor beta chain with a count of one. The data stem from a study of Ad26.COV2.S vaccination and SARS-CoV-2 variants. Sequenced by immunoSEQ multiplex PCR; TCRdb stores in-frame clones only, minus some. This table holds fewer than 300,000 clones, about 87% found once. Treatment indicated: over 15 received Ad26.COV2.S at low or high dose, single or two shots; about 5 received placebo; per-sample allocation not given. Specimens were obtained on day 63 following the first vaccine or placebo injection. Boston provided a donor who was an adult aged 18-55 years. Trimming left V 5 bases short and J 7 bases short, with 12 bases between. CDR3 length equals 13 residues. From germline, CDR1 is MNHEY and CDR2 SVGAGI.

The sequencing here drew on peripheral blood, taken in a trial of Ad26.COV2.S vaccine versus placebo. J is TRBJ2-4 and V is TRBV6-5; D is perhaps TRBD1 (6 bases). The sequence was obtained from a person aged 18-65 years who received the Ad26.COV2.S COVID-19 vaccine or a placebo. In nucleotides, the CDR3 is TGTGCCAGCAGTCTGGACAGAGGGAACATTCAGTACTTC. As protein: CASSLDRGNIQYF.